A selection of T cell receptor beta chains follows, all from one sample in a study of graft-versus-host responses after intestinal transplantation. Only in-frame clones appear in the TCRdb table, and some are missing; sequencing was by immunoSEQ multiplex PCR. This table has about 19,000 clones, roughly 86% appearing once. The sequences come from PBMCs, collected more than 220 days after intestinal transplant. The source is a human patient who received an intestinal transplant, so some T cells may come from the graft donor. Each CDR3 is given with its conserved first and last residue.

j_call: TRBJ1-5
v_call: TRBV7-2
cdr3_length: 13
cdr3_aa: CASSRRGFQPQHF

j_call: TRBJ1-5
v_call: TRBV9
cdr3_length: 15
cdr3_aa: CASSSDGRANQPQHF

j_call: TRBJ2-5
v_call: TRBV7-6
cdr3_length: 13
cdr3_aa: CASSRGGGETQYF

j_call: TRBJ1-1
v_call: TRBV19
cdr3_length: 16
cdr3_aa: CASTLWAGGENTEAFF

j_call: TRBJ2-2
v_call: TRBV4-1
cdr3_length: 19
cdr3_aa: CASSLLRTSGAKNTGELFF

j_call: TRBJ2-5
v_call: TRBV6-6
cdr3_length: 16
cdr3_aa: CASSWTSGGAGETQYF

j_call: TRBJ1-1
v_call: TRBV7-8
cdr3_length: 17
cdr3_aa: CASSLERLNQRNTEAFF

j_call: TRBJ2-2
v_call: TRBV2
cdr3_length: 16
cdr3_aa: CASSEILAGNTGELFF

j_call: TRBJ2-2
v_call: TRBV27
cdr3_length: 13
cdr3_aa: CASSLSLAGELFF

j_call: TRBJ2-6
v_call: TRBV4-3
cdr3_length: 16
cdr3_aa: CASSQPEGSGANVLTF

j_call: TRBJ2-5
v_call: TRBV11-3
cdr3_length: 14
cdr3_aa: CASSRLAVQETQYF

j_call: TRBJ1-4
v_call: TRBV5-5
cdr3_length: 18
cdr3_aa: CASSLVAPRLATNEKLFF

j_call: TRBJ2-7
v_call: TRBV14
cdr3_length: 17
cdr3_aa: CASSHARLDRTPYEQYF

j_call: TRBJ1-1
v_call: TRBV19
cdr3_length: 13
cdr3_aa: CASSIEQGTNAFF

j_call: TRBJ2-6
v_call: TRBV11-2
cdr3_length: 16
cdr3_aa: CASSQEEGDGANVLTF

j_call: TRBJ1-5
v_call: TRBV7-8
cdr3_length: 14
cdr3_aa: CASSLAGGSQPQHF

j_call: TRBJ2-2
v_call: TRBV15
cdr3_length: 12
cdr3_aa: CATSRDSGELFF

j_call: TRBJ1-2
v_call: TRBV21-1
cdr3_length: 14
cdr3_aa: CAADPTESNYGYTF

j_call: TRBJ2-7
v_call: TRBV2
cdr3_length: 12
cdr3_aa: CASRGIEYEQYF

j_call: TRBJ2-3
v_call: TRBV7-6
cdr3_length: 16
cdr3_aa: CASSLSSGGPTDTQYF

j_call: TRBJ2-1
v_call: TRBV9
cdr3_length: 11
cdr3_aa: CAGQGAHEQFF

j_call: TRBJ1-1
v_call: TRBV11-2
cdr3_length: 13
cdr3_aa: CASSTQGNTEAFF

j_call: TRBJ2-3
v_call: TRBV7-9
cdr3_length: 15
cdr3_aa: CASSLPNAVTDTQYF

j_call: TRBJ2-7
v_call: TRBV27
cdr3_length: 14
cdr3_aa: CASSPGTSPYEQYF

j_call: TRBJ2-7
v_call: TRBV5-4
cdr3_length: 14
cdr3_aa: CASSLGAGSYEQYF

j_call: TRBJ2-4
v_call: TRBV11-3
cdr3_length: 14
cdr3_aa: CASSLDSGAMIQYF

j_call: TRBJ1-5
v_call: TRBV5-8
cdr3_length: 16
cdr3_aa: CASSMTGRPSNQPQHF

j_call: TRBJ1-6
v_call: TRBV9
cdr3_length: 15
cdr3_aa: CASSVESSYNSPLHF

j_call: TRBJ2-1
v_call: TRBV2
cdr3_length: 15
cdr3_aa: CASSGRAGVGNEQFF

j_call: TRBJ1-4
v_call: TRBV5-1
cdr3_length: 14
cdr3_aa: CASSLEGTNEKLFF

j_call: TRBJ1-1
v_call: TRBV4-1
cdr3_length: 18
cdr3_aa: CASSQTMSNRVGDTEAFF

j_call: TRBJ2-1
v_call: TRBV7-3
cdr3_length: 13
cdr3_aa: CASSLTNHNEQFF

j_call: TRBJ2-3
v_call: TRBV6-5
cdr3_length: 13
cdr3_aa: CAIGTSSTDTQYF

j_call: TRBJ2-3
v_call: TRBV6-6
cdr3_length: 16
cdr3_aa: CASSPPGGFGADTQYF

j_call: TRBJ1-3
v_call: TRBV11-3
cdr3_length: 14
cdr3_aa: CATQGTASGNTIYF

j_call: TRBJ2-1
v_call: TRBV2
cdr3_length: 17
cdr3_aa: CASRANPQGVLGDEQFF

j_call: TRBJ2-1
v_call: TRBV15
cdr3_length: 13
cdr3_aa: CATSGGEVGEQFF

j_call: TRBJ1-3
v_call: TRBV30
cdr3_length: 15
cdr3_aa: CAWSSRDRIGNTIYF

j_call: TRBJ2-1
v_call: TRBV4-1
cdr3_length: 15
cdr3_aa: CASSQETPSYNEQFF

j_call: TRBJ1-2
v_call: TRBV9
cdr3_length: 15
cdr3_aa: CASSVEGTGNYGYTF

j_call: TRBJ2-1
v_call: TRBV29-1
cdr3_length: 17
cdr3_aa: CSVEGQEQGVAYNEQFF

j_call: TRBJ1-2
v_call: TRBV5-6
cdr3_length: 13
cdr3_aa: CASSLAWNYGYTF

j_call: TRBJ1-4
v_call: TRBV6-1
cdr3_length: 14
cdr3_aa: CASSDLGFNEKLFF

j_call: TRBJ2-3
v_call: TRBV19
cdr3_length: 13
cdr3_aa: CASSETGGDTQYF

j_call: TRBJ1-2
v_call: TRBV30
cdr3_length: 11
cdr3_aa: CAWSGGDYYTF

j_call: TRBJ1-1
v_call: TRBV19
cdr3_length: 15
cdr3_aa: CASSIDRGLNTEAFF

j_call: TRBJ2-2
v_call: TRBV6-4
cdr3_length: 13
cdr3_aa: CASSDSDTGELFF

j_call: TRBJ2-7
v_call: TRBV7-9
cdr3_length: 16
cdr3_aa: CASSLVVTAGQDEQYF

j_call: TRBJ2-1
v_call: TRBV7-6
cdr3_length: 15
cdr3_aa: CASSLGLRQDNRPFF

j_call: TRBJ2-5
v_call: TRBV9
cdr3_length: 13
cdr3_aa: CASSMGLQETQYF

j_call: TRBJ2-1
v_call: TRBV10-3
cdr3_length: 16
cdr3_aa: CATGTSIKGSYNEQFF

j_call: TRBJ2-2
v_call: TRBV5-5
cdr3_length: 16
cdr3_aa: CASARAGGRGTGELFF

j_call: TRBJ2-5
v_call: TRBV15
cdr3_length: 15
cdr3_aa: CATSAQDPPGETQYF

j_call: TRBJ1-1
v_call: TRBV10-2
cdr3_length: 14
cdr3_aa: CASSVDRGVTEAFF

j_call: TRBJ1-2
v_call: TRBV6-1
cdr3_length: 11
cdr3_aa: CASRPIGGYTF